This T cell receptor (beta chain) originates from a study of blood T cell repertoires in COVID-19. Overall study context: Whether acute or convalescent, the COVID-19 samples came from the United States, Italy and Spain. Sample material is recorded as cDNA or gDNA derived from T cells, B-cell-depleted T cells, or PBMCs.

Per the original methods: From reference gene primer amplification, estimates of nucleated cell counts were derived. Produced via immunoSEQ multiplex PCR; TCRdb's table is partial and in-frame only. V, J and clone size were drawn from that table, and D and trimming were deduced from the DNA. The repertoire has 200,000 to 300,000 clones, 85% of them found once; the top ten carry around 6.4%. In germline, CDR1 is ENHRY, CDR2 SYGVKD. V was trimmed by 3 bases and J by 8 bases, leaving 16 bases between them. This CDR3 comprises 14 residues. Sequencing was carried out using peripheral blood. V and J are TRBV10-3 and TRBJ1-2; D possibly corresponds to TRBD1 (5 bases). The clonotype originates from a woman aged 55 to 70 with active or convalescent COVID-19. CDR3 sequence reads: CAISEGQPSFGYTF. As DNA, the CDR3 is TGTGCCATCAGTGAAGGACAACCTTCGTTCGGCTACACCTTC.